This T cell receptor (beta chain) originates from a study of chemoradiotherapy in HPV16-positive cancers. General study results and limits: Only two HPV16-positive patients supplied the functional HPV-specificity definition.

This CDR3 region has 13 residues. Per germline, CDR1 MNHNS and CDR2 SASEGT. V gave up 7 bases and J gave up 5 bases, with 9 bases separating them. The sample holds one count of this clone. Its antigen is unidentified. Assay: immunoSEQ multiplex PCR; the TCRdb copy retains only in-frame clones and omits some. The repertoire has over 10,000 clones, 63% of them found once; the top ten carry about a fifth. Samples were taken several times over chemoradiotherapy. The rearrangement joins TRBV6-1 to TRBJ1-6; D perhaps matches TRBD1 (6 bases). The sequence was obtained from a human donor with HPV-associated anogenital cancer. This sample was gathered from a patient who underwent chemoradiotherapy. In DNA, the CDR3 is TGTGCCAGCACAGGGGTGGATAATTCACCCCTCCACTTT. Residues: CASTGVDNSPLHF.